This T cell receptor (beta chain) stems from a study of cytomegalovirus exposure and HLA in healthy donors. The study's findings and limits: With DRB1 most and HLA-C fewest, TCR association rates differed between HLA loci in a later analysis. Owing to their indistinguishability, certain V segments, notably TRBV6-2 and TRBV6-3, were excluded. Certain sequence variants were highly shared and formed a cluster, and this cluster was likely a sequencing artifact.

Each of the donors was a healthy bone marrow donor. This PCR relied on a set of 60 Vbeta primers and 13 Jbeta primers. The method was immunoSEQ multiplex PCR; TCRdb's version includes in-frame clones alone and lacks a portion of them. The sample contains 200,000 to 250,000 clones, roughly 80% of which appear only once. This CDR3 comprises 15 residues. CDR1 and CDR2 (germline): SEHNR, FQNEAQ (reference sequence). V dropped 5 bases and J dropped 6; count of bases not matched to a gene: 5. In regard to this clone: Its specificity is not known.

The rearrangement links TRBV7-9 to TRBJ2-3, with 13 bases aligning to TRBD2. The clonotype was recovered from a man aged 25 to 45 in good health and CMV-seronegative. Sequences were obtained from PBMCs. The CDR3, as DNA: TGTGCCAGCAGCCTCCGGACTAGCGGGGGTGATACGCAGTATTTT. It yields the protein CASSLRTSGGDTQYF.